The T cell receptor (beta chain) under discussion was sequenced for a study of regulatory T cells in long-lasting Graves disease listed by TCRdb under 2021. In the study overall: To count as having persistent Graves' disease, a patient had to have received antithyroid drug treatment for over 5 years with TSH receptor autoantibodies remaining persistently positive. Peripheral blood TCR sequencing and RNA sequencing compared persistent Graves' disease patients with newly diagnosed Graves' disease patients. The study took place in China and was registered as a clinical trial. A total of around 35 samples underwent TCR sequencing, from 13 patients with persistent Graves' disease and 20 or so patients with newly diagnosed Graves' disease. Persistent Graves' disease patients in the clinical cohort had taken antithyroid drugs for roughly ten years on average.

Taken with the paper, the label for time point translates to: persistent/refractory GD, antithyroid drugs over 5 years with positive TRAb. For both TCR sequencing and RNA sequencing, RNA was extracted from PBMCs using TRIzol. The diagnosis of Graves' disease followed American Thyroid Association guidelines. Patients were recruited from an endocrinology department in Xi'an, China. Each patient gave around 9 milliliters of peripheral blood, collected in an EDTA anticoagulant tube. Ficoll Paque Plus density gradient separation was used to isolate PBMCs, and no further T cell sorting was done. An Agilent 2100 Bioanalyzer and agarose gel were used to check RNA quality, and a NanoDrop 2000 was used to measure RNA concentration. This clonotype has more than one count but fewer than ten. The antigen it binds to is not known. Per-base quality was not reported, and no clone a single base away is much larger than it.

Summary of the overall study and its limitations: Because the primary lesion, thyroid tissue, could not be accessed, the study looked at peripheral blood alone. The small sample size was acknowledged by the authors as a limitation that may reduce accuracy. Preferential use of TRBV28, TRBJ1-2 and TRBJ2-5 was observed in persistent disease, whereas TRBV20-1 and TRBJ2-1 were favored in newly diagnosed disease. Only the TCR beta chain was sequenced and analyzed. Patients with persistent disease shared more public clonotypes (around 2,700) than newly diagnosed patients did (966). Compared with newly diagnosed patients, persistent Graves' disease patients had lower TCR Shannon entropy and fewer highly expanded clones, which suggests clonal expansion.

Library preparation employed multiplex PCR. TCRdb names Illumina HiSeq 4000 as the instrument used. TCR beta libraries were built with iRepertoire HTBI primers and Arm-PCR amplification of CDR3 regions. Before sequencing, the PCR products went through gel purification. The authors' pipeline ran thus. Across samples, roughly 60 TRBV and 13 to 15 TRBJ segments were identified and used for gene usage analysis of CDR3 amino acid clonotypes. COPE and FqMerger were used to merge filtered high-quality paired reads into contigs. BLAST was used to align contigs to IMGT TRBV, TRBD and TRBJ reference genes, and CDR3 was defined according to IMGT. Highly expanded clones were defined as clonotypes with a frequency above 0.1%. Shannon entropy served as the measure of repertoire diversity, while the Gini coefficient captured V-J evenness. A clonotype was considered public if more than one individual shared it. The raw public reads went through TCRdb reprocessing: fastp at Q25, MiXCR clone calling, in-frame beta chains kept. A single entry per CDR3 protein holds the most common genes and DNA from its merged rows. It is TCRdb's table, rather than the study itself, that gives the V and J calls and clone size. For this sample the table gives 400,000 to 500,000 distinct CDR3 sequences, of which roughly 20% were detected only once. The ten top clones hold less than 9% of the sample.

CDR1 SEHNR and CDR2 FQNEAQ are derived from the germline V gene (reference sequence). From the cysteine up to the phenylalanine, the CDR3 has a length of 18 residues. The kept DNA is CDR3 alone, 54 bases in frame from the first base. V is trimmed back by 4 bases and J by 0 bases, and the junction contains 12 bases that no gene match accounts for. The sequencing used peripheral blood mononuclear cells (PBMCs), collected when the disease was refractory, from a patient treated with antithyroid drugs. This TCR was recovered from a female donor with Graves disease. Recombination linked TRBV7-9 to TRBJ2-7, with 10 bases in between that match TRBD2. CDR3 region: CASSSKDDSGRSSYEQYF. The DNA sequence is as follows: TGTGCCAGCAGCTCAAAGGATGATAGCGGGAGGTCCTCCTACGAGCAGTACTTC. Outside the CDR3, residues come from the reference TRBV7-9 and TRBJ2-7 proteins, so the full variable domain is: DTGVSQNPRHKITKRGQNVTFRCDPISEHNRLYWYRQTLGQGPEFLTYFQNEAQLEKSRLLSDRFSAERPKGSFSTLEIQRTEQGDSAMYLCASSSKDDSGRSSYEQYFGPGTRLTVT.